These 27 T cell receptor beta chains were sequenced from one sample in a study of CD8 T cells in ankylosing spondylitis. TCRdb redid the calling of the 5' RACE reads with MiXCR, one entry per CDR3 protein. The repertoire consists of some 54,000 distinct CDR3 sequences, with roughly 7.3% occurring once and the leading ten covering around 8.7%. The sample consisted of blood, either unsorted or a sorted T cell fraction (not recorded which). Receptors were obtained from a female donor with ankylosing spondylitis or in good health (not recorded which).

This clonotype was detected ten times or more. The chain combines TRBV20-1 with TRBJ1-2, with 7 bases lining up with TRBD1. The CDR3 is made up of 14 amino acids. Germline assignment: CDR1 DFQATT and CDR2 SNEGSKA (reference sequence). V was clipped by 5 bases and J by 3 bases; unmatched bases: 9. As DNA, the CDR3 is TGCAGTGCTCCCCGGACAGGTTCGGACTATGGCTACACCTTC. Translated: CSAPRTGSDYGYTF.

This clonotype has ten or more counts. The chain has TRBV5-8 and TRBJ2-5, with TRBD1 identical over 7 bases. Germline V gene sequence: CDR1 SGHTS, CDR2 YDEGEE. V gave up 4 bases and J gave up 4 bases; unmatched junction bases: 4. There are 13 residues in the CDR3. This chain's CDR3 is CASSRDRGETQYF. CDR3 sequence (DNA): TGTGCCAGCAGCCGGGACAGAGGAGAGACCCAGTACTTC.

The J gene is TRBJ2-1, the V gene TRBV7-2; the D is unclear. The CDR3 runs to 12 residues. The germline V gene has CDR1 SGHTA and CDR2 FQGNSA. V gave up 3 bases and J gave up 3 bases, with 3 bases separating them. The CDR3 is CASSLDYNEQFF. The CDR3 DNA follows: TGTGCCAGCAGCTTGGACTACAATGAGCAGTTCTTC. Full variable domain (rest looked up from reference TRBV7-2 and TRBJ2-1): GAGVSQSPSNKVTEKGKDVELRCDPISGHTALYWYRQSLGQGLEFLIYFQGNSAPDKSGLPSDRFSAERTGGSVSTLTIQRTQQEDSAVYLCASSLDYNEQFFGPGTRLTVL.

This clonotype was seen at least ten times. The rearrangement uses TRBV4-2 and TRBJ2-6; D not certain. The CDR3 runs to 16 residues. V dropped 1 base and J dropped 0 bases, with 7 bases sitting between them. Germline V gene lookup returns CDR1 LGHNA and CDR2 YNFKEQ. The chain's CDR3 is CASSQVPISGANVLTF. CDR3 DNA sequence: TGTGCCAGCAGCCAAGTTCCTATCTCTGGGGCCAACGTCCTGACTTTC.

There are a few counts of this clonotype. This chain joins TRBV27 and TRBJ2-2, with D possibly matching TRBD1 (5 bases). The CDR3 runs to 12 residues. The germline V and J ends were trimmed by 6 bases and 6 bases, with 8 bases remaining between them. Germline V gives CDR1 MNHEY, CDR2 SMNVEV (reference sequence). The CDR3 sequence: CASSHRSGELFF. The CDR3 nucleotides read TGTGCCAGCAGCCACAGGTCCGGGGAGCTGTTTTTT.

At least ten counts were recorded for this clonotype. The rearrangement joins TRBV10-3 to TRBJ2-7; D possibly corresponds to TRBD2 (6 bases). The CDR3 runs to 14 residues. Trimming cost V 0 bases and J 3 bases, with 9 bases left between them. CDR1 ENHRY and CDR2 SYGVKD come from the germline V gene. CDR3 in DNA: TGTGCCATCAGTGAGTCTGTGGGGGGCTACGAGCAGTACGTC. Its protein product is CAISESVGGYEQYV.

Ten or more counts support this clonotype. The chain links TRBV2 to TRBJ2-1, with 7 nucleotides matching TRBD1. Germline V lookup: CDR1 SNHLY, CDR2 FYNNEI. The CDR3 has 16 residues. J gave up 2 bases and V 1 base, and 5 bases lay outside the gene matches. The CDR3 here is CASSEEVGGPYNEQFF. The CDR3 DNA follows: TGTGCCAGCAGTGAAGAAGTAGGGGGCCCCTACAATGAGCAGTTCTTC.

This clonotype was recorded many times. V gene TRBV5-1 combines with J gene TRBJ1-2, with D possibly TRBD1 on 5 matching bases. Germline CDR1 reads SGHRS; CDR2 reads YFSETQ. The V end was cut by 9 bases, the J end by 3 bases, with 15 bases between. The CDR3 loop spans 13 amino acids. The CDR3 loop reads CATRHPGHYGYTF. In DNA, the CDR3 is TGCGCCACCAGACATCCGGGGCACTATGGCTACACCTTC.

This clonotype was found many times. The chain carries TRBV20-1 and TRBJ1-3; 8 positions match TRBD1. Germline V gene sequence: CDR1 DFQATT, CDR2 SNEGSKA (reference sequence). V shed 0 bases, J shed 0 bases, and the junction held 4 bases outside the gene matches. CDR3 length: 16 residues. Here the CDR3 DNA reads TGCAGTGCTAGAGATCCGGACAGGGCCTCTGGAAACACCATATATTTT. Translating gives CSARDPDRASGNTIYF.

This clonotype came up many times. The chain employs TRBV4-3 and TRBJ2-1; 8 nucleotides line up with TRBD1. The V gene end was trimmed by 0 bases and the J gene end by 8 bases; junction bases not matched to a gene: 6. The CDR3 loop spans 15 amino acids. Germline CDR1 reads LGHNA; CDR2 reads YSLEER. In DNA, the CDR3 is TGCGCCAGCAGCCAAGAATGGACAGGGTTGCATGAGCAGTTCTTC. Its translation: CASSQEWTGLHEQFF.

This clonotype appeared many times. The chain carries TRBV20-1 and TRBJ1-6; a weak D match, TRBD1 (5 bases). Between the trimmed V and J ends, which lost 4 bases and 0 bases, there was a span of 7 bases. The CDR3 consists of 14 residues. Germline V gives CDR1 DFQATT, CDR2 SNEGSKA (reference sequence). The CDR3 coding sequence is TGCAGTGCTAATCAGGGCTCCTATAATTCACCCCTCCACTTT. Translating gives CSANQGSYNSPLHF.

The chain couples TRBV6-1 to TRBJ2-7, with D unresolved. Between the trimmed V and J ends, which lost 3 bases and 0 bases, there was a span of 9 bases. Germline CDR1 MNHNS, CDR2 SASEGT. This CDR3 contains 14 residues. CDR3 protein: CASSDRLASYEQYV. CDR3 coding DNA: TGTGCCAGCAGTGACAGACTCGCCTCCTACGAGCAGTACGTC.

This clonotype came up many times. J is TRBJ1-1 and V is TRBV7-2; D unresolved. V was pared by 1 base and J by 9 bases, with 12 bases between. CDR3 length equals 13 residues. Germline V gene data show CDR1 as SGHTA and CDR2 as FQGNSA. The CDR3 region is CASSLEGQAQAFF. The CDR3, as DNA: TGTGCCAGCAGCTTAGAAGGCCAGGCACAAGCTTTCTTT.

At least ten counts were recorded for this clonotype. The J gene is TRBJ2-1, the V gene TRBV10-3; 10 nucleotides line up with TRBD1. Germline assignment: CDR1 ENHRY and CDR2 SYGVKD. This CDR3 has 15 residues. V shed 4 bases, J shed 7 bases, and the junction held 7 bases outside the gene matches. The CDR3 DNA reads TGTGCCATCAGTGCCCGACAGGGGGCAGGGAATGAGCAGTTCTTC. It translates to CAISARQGAGNEQFF.

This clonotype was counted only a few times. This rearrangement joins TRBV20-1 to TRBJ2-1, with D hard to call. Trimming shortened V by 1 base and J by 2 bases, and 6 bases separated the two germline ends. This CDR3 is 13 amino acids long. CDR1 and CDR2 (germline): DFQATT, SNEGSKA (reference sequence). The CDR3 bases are TGCAGTGCTAGAGTGAGCCCCTACAATGAGCAGTTCTTC. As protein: CSARVSPYNEQFF.

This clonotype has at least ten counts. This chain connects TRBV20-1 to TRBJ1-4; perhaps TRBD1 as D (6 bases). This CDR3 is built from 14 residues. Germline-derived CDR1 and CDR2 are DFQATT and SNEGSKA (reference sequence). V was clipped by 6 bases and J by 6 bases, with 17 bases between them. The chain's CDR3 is CSAANRDGYEKLFF. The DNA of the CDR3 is TGCAGTGCCGCGAACAGGGATGGTTATGAAAAACTGTTTTTT.

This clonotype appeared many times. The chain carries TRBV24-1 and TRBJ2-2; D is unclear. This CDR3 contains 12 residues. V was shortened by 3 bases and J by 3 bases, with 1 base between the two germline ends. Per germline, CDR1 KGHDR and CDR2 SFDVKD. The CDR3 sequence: CATSDDTGELFF. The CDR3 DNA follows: TGTGCCACCAGTGATGACACCGGGGAGCTGTTTTTT.

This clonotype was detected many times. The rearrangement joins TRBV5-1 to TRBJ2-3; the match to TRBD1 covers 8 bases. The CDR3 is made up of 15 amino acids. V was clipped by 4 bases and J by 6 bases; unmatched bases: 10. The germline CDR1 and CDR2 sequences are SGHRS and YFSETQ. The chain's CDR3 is CASSIIGRQGDTQYF. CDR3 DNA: TGCGCCAGCAGCATAATCGGCCGACAGGGGGATACGCAGTATTTT.

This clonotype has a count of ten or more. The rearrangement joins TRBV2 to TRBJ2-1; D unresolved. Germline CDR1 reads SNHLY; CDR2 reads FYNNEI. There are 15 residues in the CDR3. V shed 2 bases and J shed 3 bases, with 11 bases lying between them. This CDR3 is CASSERQAGYNEQFF. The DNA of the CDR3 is TGTGCCAGCAGTGAAAGGCAGGCCGGCTACAATGAGCAGTTCTTC.

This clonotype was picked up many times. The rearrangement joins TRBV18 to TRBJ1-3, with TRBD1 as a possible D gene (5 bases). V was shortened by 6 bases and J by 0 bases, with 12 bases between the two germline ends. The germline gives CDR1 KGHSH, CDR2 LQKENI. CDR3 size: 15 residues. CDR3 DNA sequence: TGTGCCAGCTCCCCCGAGGGGAGCTCTGGAAACACCATATATTTT. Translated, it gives CASSPEGSSGNTIYF.

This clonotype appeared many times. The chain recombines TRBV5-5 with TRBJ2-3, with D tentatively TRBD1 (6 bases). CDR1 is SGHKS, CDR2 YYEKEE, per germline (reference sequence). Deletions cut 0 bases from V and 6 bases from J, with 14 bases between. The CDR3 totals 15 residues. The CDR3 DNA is TGTGCCAGCAGCTTGGGACCAGGACAGTCGGATACGCAGTATTTT. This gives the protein CASSLGPGQSDTQYF.

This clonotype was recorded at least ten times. This CDR3 reads CASSATTGEFTDTQYF. CDR3 DNA: TGTGCCAGCAGCGCGACGACAGGGGAATTCACAGATACGCAGTATTTT. The chain is built from TRBV9 and TRBJ2-3; 8 bases align to TRBD1. Germline lookup yields CDR1 SGDLS and CDR2 YYNGEE. The CDR3 sequence is 16 residues long. V trimming: 3 bases; J trimming: 2 bases; junction bases outside the gene matches: 8.

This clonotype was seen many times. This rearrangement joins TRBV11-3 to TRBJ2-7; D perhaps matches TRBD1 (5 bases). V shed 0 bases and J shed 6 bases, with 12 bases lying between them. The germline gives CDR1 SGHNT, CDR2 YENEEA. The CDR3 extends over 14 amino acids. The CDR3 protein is CASSLDVRAGEQYF. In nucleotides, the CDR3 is TGTGCCAGCAGCTTAGATGTCAGGGCCGGCGAGCAGTACTTC.

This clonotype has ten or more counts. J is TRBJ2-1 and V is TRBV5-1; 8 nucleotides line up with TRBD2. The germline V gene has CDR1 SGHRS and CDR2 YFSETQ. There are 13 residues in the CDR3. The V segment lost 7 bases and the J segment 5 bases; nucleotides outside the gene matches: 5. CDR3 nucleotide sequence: TGCGCCAGCGCTACGGGAGGGGACAATGAGCAGTTCTTC. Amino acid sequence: CASATGGDNEQFF.

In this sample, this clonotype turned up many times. CDR3 nucleotides: TGCGCCAGCAGCTTGGCTGTAGGGGCCGGTAAAAACATTCAGTACTTC. Protein sequence: CASSLAVGAGKNIQYF. This sequence joins TRBV5-1 and TRBJ2-4, with a tentative D call TRBD1 (5 bases). Trimming took off 0 bases at V and 4 bases at J, with 14 bases between the two ends. Germline CDR1 SGHRS, CDR2 YFSETQ. This CDR3 has 16 residues.

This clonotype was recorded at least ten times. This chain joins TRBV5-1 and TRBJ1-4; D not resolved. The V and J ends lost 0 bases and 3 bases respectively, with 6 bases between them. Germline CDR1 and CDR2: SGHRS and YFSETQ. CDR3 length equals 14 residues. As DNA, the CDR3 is TGCGCCAGCAGCTTGGAAGAGGCTAATGAAAAACTGTTTTTT. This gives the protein CASSLEEANEKLFF.

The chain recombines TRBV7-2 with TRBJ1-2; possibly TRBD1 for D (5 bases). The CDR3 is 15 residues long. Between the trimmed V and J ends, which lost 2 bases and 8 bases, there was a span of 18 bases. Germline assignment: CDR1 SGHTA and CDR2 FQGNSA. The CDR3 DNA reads TGTGCCAGCAGCTTAATGGCAGGGAGCCTGGAAGGCTACACCTTC. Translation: CASSLMAGSLEGYTF.